What follows are 7 T cell receptor beta chains derived from one specimen sequenced in a study of T cells in Graves' hyperthyroidism and ophthalmopathy. RNA transcripts served as the template for amplifying TCR beta CDR3 regions. With the HTBI primer set, the TCR CDR3 went through a first round of RT-PCR. One entry per CDR3 protein, called by TCRdb with MiXCR from the multiplex PCR reads. Of under 400,000 distinct CDR3 sequences in the sample, 15% to 18% were seen once. Sequencing used blood. The receptors stem from a young woman with Graves' hyperthyroidism that later progressed to Graves' ophthalmopathy.

In its sample, this clonotype was seen many times. The gene calls are TRBV30 and TRBJ2-1, with 12 bases that match TRBD2. The J segment lost 2 bases and the V segment lost 3 bases, leaving 8 bases of the junction unmatched. The CDR3 covers 17 residues. CDR1 is GTSNPN and CDR2 is SVGIG in the germline V gene (reference sequence). The CDR3: CAWRATSGRPPYNEQFF. The DNA for the CDR3 is TGTGCCTGGAGGGCGACTAGCGGGAGACCACCCTACAATGAGCAGTTCTTC.

There are many counts of this clonotype. This chain connects TRBV28 to TRBJ2-1; 10 bases agree with TRBD2. This CDR3 comprises 16 residues. The trim removed 4 bases at V and 0 bases at J, leaving 3 bases unmatched. In germline, CDR1 is MDHEN, CDR2 SYDVKM. In nucleotides, the CDR3 is TGTGCCAGCAGTTCTAGCGGGAGCAGCTCCTACAATGAGCAGTTCTTC. This translates into CASSSSGSSSYNEQFF. Together with reference TRBV28 and TRBJ2-1, the CDR3 gives the full variable domain: DVKVTQSSRYLVKRTGEKVFLECVQDMDHENMFWYRQDPGLGLRLIYFSYDVKMKEKGDIPEGYSVSREKKERFSLILESASTNQTSMYLCASSSSGSSSYNEQFFGPGTRLTVL.

This clonotype has a count of ten or more. The CDR3 sequence: CASIGLGEIETQYF. The CDR3, as DNA: TGTGCCAGCATCGGGCTGGGAGAGATCGAGACCCAGTACTTC. The rearrangement links TRBV28 to TRBJ2-5, with a tentative D call TRBD2 (5 bases). CDR1 and CDR2 (germline): MDHEN, SYDVKM. The V gene lost 7 bases and the J gene lost 5 bases, with 17 bases spanning the gap. CDR3 length equals 14 residues. Full variable domain (remainder filled in from reference TRBV28 and TRBJ2-5): DVKVTQSSRYLVKRTGEKVFLECVQDMDHENMFWYRQDPGLGLRLIYFSYDVKMKEKGDIPEGYSVSREKKERFSLILESASTNQTSMYLCASIGLGEIETQYFGPGTRLLVL.

On this clonotype: A much larger clone lies a single base off, so this may be a read error. The J gene is TRBJ2-7, the V gene TRBV20-1; D might be TRBD1 (7 bases). This CDR3 is built from 15 residues. Germline CDR1 reads DFQATT; CDR2 reads SNEGSKA (reference sequence). CDR3 sequence reads: CSARDRARGAYERYF. The DNA of the CDR3 is TGCAGTGCTAGAGATCGGGCCAGGGGGGCCTACGAGCGGTACTTC.

This rearrangement joins TRBV4-1 to TRBJ2-7, with D possibly TRBD2 on 5 matching bases. Germline loops: CDR1 MGHRA, CDR2 YSYEKL. The CDR3 spans 14 residues. V was clipped by 0 bases and J by 2 bases, with 8 bases between them. The CDR3 here is CASSQETTPYEQYF. The CDR3 DNA sequence: TGCGCCAGCAGCCAAGAGACTACTCCCTACGAGCAGTACTTC.

V usage is TRBV3-1 and J usage is TRBJ2-1; TRBD2 matches at 10 bases. Losses at the gene ends were 4 bases for V and 6 bases for J; bases not matched to a gene: 6. CDR1 and CDR2 from the germline V gene are LGHDT and YNNKEL (reference sequence). This CDR3 is 15 amino acids long. The CDR3 DNA sequence: TGTGCCAGCAGCCCAGCGGGAGGGCCGTTCAATGAGCAGTTCTTC. Protein product: CASSPAGGPFNEQFF.

In this sample, this clonotype turned up many times. This chain joins TRBV11-2 and TRBJ1-1, with unresolved D. V dropped 2 bases and J dropped 0 bases, with 4 bases sitting between them. The V gene's germline CDR1 is SGHAT and CDR2 FQNNGV. This CDR3 has 13 amino acids. The CDR3 reads CASSLSMNTEAFF. CDR3 DNA: TGTGCCAGCAGCTTAAGTATGAACACTGAAGCTTTCTTT.